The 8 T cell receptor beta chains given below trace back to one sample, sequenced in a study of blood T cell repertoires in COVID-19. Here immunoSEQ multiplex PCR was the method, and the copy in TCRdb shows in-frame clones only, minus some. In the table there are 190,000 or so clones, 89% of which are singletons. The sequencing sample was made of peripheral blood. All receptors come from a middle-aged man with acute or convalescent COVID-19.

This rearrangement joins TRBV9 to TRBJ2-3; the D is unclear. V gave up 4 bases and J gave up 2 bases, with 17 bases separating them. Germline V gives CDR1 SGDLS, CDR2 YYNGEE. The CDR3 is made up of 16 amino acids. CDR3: CASSPSSRLPTDTQYF. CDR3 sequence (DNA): TGTGCCAGCAGCCCATCTTCCCGGTTGCCCACAGATACGCAGTATTTT.

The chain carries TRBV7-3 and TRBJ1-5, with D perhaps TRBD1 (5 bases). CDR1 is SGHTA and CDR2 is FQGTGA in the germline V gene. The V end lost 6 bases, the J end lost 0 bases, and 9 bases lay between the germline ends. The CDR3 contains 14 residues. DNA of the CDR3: TGTGCCAGCAGATCCGACAGTAGCAATCAGCCCCAGCATTTT. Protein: CASRSDSSNQPQHF.

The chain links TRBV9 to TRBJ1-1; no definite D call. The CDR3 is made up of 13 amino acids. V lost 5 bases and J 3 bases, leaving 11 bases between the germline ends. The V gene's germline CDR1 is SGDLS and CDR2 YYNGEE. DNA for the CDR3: TGTGCCAGCAGTGAATCTAGTTACACTGAAGCTTTCTTT. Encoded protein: CASSESSYTEAFF.

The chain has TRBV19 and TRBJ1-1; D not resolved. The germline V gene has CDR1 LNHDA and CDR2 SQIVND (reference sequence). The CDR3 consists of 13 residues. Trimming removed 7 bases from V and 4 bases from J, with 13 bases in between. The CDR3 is CASIGGLGTEAFF. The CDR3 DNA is TGTGCCAGTATAGGCGGGTTAGGCACTGAAGCTTTCTTT.

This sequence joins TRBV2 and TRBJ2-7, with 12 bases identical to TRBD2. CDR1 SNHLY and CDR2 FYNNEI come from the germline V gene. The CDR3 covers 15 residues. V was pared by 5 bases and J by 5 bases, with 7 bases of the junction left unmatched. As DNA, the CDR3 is TGTGCCAGCAGTAGACTAGCGGGGGTGATCGACGAGCAGTACTTC. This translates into CASSRLAGVIDEQYF.

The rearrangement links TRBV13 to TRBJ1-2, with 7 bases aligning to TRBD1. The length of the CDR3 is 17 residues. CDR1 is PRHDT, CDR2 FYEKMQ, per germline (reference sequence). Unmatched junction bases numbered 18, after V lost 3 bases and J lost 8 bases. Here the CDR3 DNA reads TGTGCCAGCAGCTTGAGGCTAGACAGGGAACTTCGCGGAGGCTACACCTTC. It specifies CASSLRLDRELRGGYTF.

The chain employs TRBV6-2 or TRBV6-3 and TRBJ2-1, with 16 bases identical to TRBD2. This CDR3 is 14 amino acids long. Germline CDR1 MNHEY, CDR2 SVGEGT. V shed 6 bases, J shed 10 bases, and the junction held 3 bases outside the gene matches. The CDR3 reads CASSGTSGGGEQFF. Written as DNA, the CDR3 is TGTGCCAGCAGCGGGACTAGCGGGGGGGGCGAGCAGTTCTTC.

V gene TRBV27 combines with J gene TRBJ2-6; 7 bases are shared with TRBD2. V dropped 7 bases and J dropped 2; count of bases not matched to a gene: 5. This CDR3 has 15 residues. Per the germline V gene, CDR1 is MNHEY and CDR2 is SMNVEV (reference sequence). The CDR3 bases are TGTGCCAGCACCTCGGCGGGGGCTGGGGCCAACGTCCTGACTTTC. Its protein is CASTSAGAGANVLTF.